One and the same sample provided the 19 T cell receptor beta chains below, sequenced in a study of PD-1 blockade in classical Hodgkin lymphoma. With no exception, relapse followed autologous stem cell transplantation in all patients, and brentuximab vedotin exposure varied. TCRdb's copy holds only in-frame clones and misses some; the assay was immunoSEQ multiplex PCR. The repertoire includes tens of thousands of clones, about 91% of them detected once, and about 11% sits in the top ten. Source: peripheral blood mononuclear cells (PBMCs), taken before the second cycle of nivolumab. All receptors come from a human donor with classical Hodgkin lymphoma.

The chain employs TRBV11-2 and TRBJ2-2, with 8 bases aligning to TRBD1. Germline CDR1 reads SGHAT; CDR2 reads FQNNGV. The CDR3 loop spans 16 amino acids. The J segment lost 3 bases and the V segment lost 5 bases, leaving 8 bases of the junction unmatched. The CDR3, as DNA: TGTGCCAGCAGCCCACGGACAGGGATGTACACCGGGGAGCTGTTTTTT. As protein: CASSPRTGMYTGELFF.

This chain links TRBV5-1 with TRBJ2-1; 9 bases map to TRBD2. Unmatched junction bases numbered 7, after V lost 0 bases and J lost 6 bases. This CDR3 is built from 16 residues. The germline V gene has CDR1 SGHRS and CDR2 YFSETQ. CDR3 loop: CASSLGSSGRSNEQFF. In DNA form, the CDR3 reads TGCGCCAGCAGCTTGGGGAGTAGCGGGAGATCCAATGAGCAGTTCTTC. The full variable domain, rest sourced from reference TRBV5-1 and TRBJ2-1, is KAGVTQTPRYLIKTRGQQVTLSCSPISGHRSVSWYQQTPGQGLQFLFEYFSETQRNKGNFPGRFSGRQFSNSRSEMNVSTLELGDSALYLCASSLGSSGRSNEQFFGPGTRLTVL.

V usage is TRBV27 and J usage is TRBJ2-7; D might be TRBD1 or TRBD2, each matching 6 bases. The germline V and J ends were trimmed by 3 bases and 7 bases, with 13 bases remaining between them. The CDR3 covers 13 residues. Germline V CDR1 and CDR2: MNHEY, SMNVEV (reference sequence). In nucleotides, the CDR3 is TGTGCCAGCAGTTTCCGGGGGCGAGGGGAGCAGTACTTC. Translating gives CASSFRGRGEQYF.

The chain uses TRBV9 and TRBJ1-1, with D possibly matching TRBD1 (5 bases). Germline CDR1 SGDLS, CDR2 YYNGEE. The V and J ends lost 0 bases and 1 base respectively, with 13 bases between them. The CDR3 length is 16 residues. This CDR3 reads CASSVVPDSQNTEAFF. The DNA for the CDR3 is TGTGCCAGCAGCGTAGTTCCCGACAGCCAGAACACTGAAGCTTTCTTT.

The rearrangement joins TRBV10-1 to TRBJ2-3; D possibly uses TRBD1 or TRBD2 (6 bases each). Germline V gene lookup returns CDR1 WNHNN and CDR2 SYGVQD (reference sequence). Trimming left V 5 bases short and J 4 bases short, with 19 bases between. The CDR3 covers 16 residues. The chain's CDR3 is CASSPAGGRLADTQYF. CDR3 DNA sequence: TGCGCCAGCAGTCCGGCTGGGGGGCGGCTTGCAGATACGCAGTATTTT.

The chain links TRBV7-9 to TRBJ2-7; 7 nucleotides align to TRBD2. Looked up from germline, CDR1 is SEHNR and CDR2 is FQNEAQ (reference sequence). Germline trimming cut 8 bases from V and 2 bases from J; bases unmatched to any gene: 0. The CDR3 contains 11 residues. The CDR3 loop is CASGGAYEQYF. The DNA for the CDR3 is TGTGCCAGCGGGGGGGCCTACGAGCAGTACTTC. Variable domain in full (rest from reference TRBV7-9 and TRBJ2-7): DTGVSQNPRHKITKRGQNVTFRCDPISEHNRLYWYRQTLGQGPEFLTYFQNEAQLEKSRLLSDRFSAERPKGSFSTLEIQRTEQGDSAMYLCASGGAYEQYFGPGTRLTVT.

V and J are TRBV18 and TRBJ2-7, with D unresolved. Between the trimmed V and J ends, which lost 4 bases and 0 bases, there was a span of 10 bases. This CDR3 has 14 amino acids. Germline V CDR1 and CDR2: KGHSH, LQKENI. This CDR3 reads CASSLAFSSYEQYF. In DNA, the CDR3 is TGTGCCAGCTCACTTGCTTTTAGCTCCTACGAGCAGTACTTC. The full variable domain, in which reference TRBV18 and TRBJ2-7 provide the parts outside the CDR3, is NAGVMQNPRHLVRRRGQEARLRCSPMKGHSHVYWYRQLPEEGLKFMVYLQKENIIDESGMPKERFSAEFPKEGPSILRIQQVVRGDSAAYFCASSLAFSSYEQYFGPGTRLTVT.

The chain uses TRBV30 and TRBJ2-7, with TRBD2 identical over 7 bases. Germline loops: CDR1 GTSNPN, CDR2 SVGIG (reference sequence). V lost 5 bases and J lost 2; bases outside the gene matches: 6. The CDR3 is made up of 13 amino acids. The CDR3 is CAWLAASTYEQYF. The CDR3 bases are TGTGCCTGGCTAGCGGCCTCAACCTACGAGCAGTACTTC.

This clone was seen only a few times. V usage is TRBV27 and J usage is TRBJ2-2; D might be TRBD2 (5 bases). Germline V gene lookup returns CDR1 MNHEY and CDR2 SMNVEV (reference sequence). There are 14 residues in the CDR3. The V gene lost 6 bases and the J gene lost 3 bases, with 11 bases spanning the gap. DNA of the CDR3: TGTGCCAGCAGAGTCGGGATATACACCGGGGAGCTGTTTTTT. Amino acids: CASRVGIYTGELFF.

The chain links TRBV28 to TRBJ2-1, with TRBD1 matching over 8 bases. This CDR3 has 15 amino acids. V shed 7 bases and J 2 bases; nucleotides not matched to a gene: 7. Germline CDR1 is MDHEN and CDR2 is SYDVKM. CDR3 nucleotide sequence: TGTGCCAGCATCAATAGGGACAGGCCCTACAATGAGCAGTTCTTC. Translation: CASINRDRPYNEQFF.

V gene TRBV6-5 combines with J gene TRBJ1-2; 7 nucleotides align to TRBD1. Trimming cost V 2 bases and J 7 bases; bases outside gene matches: 4. Germline CDR1 is MNHEY and CDR2 is SVGAGI. This CDR3 has 13 amino acids. The CDR3: CASSYRTGGGYTF. For the CDR3, the DNA is TGTGCCAGCAGTTACAGGACAGGCGGTGGCTACACCTTC.

In this sample, this clone turned up once. This chain uses TRBV27 with TRBJ2-3; 7 positions match TRBD2. Trimming at V came to 3 bases and at J to 6 bases, leaving 3 bases not matched to a gene. There are 13 residues in the CDR3. Germline V gives CDR1 MNHEY, CDR2 SMNVEV (reference sequence). The CDR3 is CASSLAGDDTQYF. CDR3 DNA: TGTGCCAGCAGTTTGGCGGGAGATGATACGCAGTATTTT.

The CDR3 DNA reads TGTGCCAGCAGCTTAGGGCGAGATGGCTACACCTTC. It translates to CASSLGRDGYTF. J is TRBJ1-2 and V is TRBV7-8; D gene ambiguous. Germline-derived CDR1 and CDR2 are SGHVS and FQNEAQ. V was cut by 1 base and J by 6 bases, with 6 bases left in between. The CDR3 is 12 residues long. The variable domain in full, with the rest retrieved from reference TRBV7-8 and TRBJ1-2, is GAGVSQSPRYKVAKRGQDVALRCDPISGHVSLFWYQQALGQGPEFLTYFQNEAQLDKSGLPSDRFFAERPEGSVSTLKIQRTQQEDSAVYLCASSLGRDGYTFGSGTRLTVV.

V is TRBV6-1 and J is TRBJ2-7; D gene ambiguous. Germline V gene data show CDR1 as MNHNS and CDR2 as SASEGT. The CDR3 spans 13 residues. V was cut by 10 bases and J by 3 bases, with 16 bases left in between. The CDR3 DNA follows: TGTGCCACCCGCCCCTCTCCGGTCTACGAGCAGTACTTC. Translated, it gives CATRPSPVYEQYF.

In DNA, the CDR3 is TGTGCCAGCTCAGCCGGGACAGGGGATAGAACCCTCCACTTT. Translating gives CASSAGTGDRTLHF. J is TRBJ1-6 and V is TRBV18; TRBD1 aligns across 10 bases. Per the germline V gene, CDR1 is KGHSH and CDR2 is LQKENI. V was pared by 5 bases and J by 14 bases, with 9 bases of the junction left unmatched. The CDR3 totals 14 residues.

The chain uses TRBV5-1 and TRBJ2-1; 9 bases map to TRBD2. This CDR3 spans 17 amino acids. CDR1 SGHRS and CDR2 YFSETQ come from the germline V gene. V shed 0 bases and J 6 bases; nucleotides not matched to a gene: 10. The DNA of the CDR3 is TGCGCCAGCAGCTTGGCCATTGGGCTAGCGGGACCCAATGAGCAGTTCTTC. This gives the protein CASSLAIGLAGPNEQFF.

The gene calls are TRBV6-5 and TRBJ2-1; D remains ambiguous. From germline, CDR1 is MNHEY and CDR2 SVGAGI. V dropped 4 bases and J dropped 5 bases, with 3 bases sitting between them. The CDR3 sequence is 11 residues long. CDR3 in amino acids: CASSFNNEQFF. CDR3 DNA: TGTGCCAGCAGTTTCAACAATGAGCAGTTCTTC.

The chain links TRBV4-1 to TRBJ2-1; 9 bases line up with TRBD2. After removal of 0 bases from V and 10 bases from J, the junction contained 10 bases not matched to a gene. Germline CDR1 is MGHRA and CDR2 is YSYEKL. The CDR3 sequence is 16 residues long. The CDR3 DNA sequence: TGCGCCAGCAGCCAAGACGGGACTAGCCCACCTGGGGAGCAGTTCTTC. It translates to CASSQDGTSPPGEQFF.

The J gene is TRBJ2-1, the V gene TRBV7-6; 10 bases are shared with TRBD1. CDR1 SGHVS and CDR2 FNYEAQ come from the germline V gene. There are 15 residues in the CDR3. V lost 5 bases and J lost 8; bases outside the gene matches: 9. This CDR3 is CASSETGGASYEQFF. Written as DNA, the CDR3 is TGTGCCAGCAGCGAGACAGGGGGCGCGAGTTATGAGCAGTTCTTC.